The rows below give T cell receptor beta chains drawn from one sample of a study of T-cell reconstitution after alpha-beta-depleted transplantation in children. MiXCR was run by TCRdb on the PCR reads, yielding one entry per CDR3 protein. In the table there are some 840,000 distinct CDR3 sequences, 15% to 20% of which are singletons. This specimen consisted of PBMCs, mostly from graft donor cells, obtained 360 days after TCRalphabeta/CD19-depleted stem cell transplant. The receptor set was obtained from a male patient younger than 18 who had a stem cell transplant for acute lymphoblastic leukemia, so the T cells may come from the graft donor. Each CDR3 is given without its conserved first and last residue. Each record gives: clone size, J gene, V gene, CDR3 protein. Some rows mark clone size as missing; the rest say once, few, many or name a class of expanded clone.

NA,TRBJ1-1,TRBV10-3,AVRGSGAEAF
few,TRBJ2-7,TRBV6-2/TRBV6-3,ASRPTGNGGYEQY
many,TRBJ1-5,TRBV5-1,ASSLTGHSQPQH
NA,TRBJ2-7,TRBV18,ASSPMKLAGGAEQY
few,TRBJ2-5,TRBV5-4,ASSFGLAGKTQY
few,TRBJ2-5,TRBV5-1,ASSLAGGGSLRETQY
NA,TRBJ2-2,TRBV12-3/TRBV12-4,ASSGPKGMNTGELF
NA,TRBJ2-1,TRBV25-1,ASSEPAGLTFNEQF
few,TRBJ2-1,TRBV6-1,ASTVLAGSYNEQF
many,TRBJ2-3,TRBV7-6,ASSLVPSWRSTDTQY
many,TRBJ2-1,TRBV5-1,ASSSGLAGGPKHNEQF
few,TRBJ2-7,TRBV9,ASSVGGQGFYEQY
many,TRBJ2-2,TRBV6-2/TRBV6-3,ASNQPALTGELF
NA,TRBJ2-7,TRBV13,ASSLGWSAGRLYEQY
NA,TRBJ2-3,TRBV7-3,ASSWQGPGTDTQY
NA,TRBJ1-5,TRBV12-3/TRBV12-4,ASTTGTGLQPQH
NA,TRBJ2-1,TRBV19,ASKGQGIHNEQF
NA,TRBJ1-1,TRBV4-1,ASSQDLGGAF
many,TRBJ2-7,TRBV12-3/TRBV12-4,ASSLVPGSAYEQY
many,TRBJ2-3,TRBV5-1,ASSRTSGRSDTQY
NA,TRBJ1-2,TRBV7-9,ASSLALGGAFGYGYT
many,TRBJ2-7,TRBV5-1,ASSSRVSYEQY
few,TRBJ2-1,TRBV5-1,ASSLATRDEQF
NA,TRBJ1-5,TRBV20-1,CARDGDRTQGPYSNQPQH
few,TRBJ2-3,TRBV4-1,ASSFSGIGADTQY
many,TRBJ1-5,TRBV20-1,SAISLGLGENQPQH
NA,TRBJ2-6,TRBV5-1,ASSLPYRGEANVLT
few,TRBJ1-5,TRBV12-3/TRBV12-4,ASRNTGNSNQPQH
NA,TRBJ2-7,TRBV4-2,ASSQEGDFPFVGREQY
few,TRBJ2-7,TRBV20-1,SARKQGSSYEQY